These 5 T cell receptor beta chains came from one sample sequenced in a study of beta chain features in type 1 diabetes. The sequenced template was cDNA made from the entire isolated RNA. Using immunoSEQ multiplex PCR, the repertoire was profiled, and TCRdb retains in-frame clones only, with some absent. The table lists over 500,000 clones, roughly 16% of them singletons. The sequenced sample was naive CD4+ T cells from blood. Source of these receptors: a man aged 18 to 29 in good health.

This chain connects TRBV5-1 to TRBJ2-4; D gene ambiguous. V lost 4 bases and J lost 0, with 11 bases in between. Germline CDR1 reads SGHRS; CDR2 reads YFSETQ. The CDR3 spans 15 residues. The CDR3 DNA reads as TGCGCCAGCAGCCAGAATAGCCTAGCCAAAAACATTCAGTACTTC. This translates into CASSQNSLAKNIQYF.

The chain employs TRBV19 and TRBJ2-5, with 9 bases lining up with TRBD2. J gave up 5 bases and V 2 bases, and 6 bases lay outside the gene matches. CDR3 size: 15 residues. CDR1 is LNHDA and CDR2 is SQIVND in the germline V gene (reference sequence). CDR3 protein: CASSIRGRAKETQYF. The CDR3 bases are TGTGCCAGTAGTATACGCGGGAGGGCGAAGGAGACCCAGTACTTC.

The J gene is TRBJ2-1, the V gene TRBV21-1. TRBV21-1 has pseudogene status. This CDR3 is built from 14 residues. This CDR3 reads CASSNGGRENEQFF. CDR3 DNA sequence: TGTGCCAGCAGCAACGGGGGCAGGGAGAATGAGCAGTTCTTC.

The chain joins TRBV4-3 to TRBJ1-2; no clear D gene. Germline CDR1 is LGHNA and CDR2 is YSLEER. V lost 4 bases and J lost 5, with 17 bases in between. This CDR3 is built from 15 residues. The CDR3 reads CASSRSGQRLYGYTF. Written as DNA, the CDR3 is TGCGCCAGCAGCCGAAGTGGGCAGCGCCTATATGGCTACACCTTC.

This clone was counted only a few times. CDR3: CASSVAGGNTGELFF. Written as DNA, the CDR3 is TGTGCCAGCAGTGTAGCGGGAGGGAACACCGGGGAGCTGTTTTTT. J is TRBJ2-2 and V is TRBV28, with 10 positions matching TRBD2. V was clipped by 5 bases and J by 1 base; unmatched bases: 1. CDR3 size: 15 residues. Germline V gene sequence: CDR1 MDHEN, CDR2 SYDVKM.